Given below is one T cell receptor (beta chain) in context. The target antigen is unknown. As for treatment: 15 to 20 received Ad26.COV2.S at low or high dose, single or two shots; 5 received placebo; per-sample allocation not given. Sampling was performed 63 days after the first vaccine or placebo injection. Sequencing used immunoSEQ multiplex PCR; TCRdb keeps in-frame clones, though not all of them. This sample has 350,000 to 500,000 clones, with 75% to 90% found just once. This record belongs to a study of Ad26.COV2.S vaccination and SARS-CoV-2 variants. The CDR3 runs to 14 residues. V lost 0 bases and J 4 bases, leaving 10 bases between the germline ends. CDR1 and CDR2 from the germline V gene are SGHKS and YYEKEE (reference sequence). Whole-study results and caveats: The authors reported substantial breadth in spike-specific CD8+ and CD4+ T cell responses after vaccination. Assessments of TCR breadth and depth may have underestimated the total T cell responses.

The TCR sequence derives from a person between 18 and 65 years old who received the Ad26.COV2.S COVID-19 vaccine or a placebo. Material: peripheral blood, obtained in a trial of Ad26.COV2.S vaccine versus placebo. The V gene is TRBV5-5, the J gene TRBJ1-2, with D tentatively TRBD1 (6 bases). The CDR3 DNA reads as TGTGCCAGCAGCTTGGGGACAGCCAGCTATGGCTACACCTTC. This translates into CASSLGTASYGYTF.